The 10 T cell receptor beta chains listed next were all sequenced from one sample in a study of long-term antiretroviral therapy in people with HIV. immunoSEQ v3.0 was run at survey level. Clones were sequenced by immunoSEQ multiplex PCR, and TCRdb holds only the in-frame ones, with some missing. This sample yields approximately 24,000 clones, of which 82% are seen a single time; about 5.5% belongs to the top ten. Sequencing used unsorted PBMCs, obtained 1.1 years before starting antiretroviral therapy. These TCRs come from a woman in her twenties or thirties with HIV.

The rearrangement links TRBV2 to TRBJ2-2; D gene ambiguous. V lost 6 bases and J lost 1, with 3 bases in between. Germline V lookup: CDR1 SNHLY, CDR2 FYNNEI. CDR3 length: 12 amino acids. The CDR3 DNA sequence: TGTGCCAGCAGCGGGAACACCGGGGAGCTGTTTTTT. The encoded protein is CASSGNTGELFF.

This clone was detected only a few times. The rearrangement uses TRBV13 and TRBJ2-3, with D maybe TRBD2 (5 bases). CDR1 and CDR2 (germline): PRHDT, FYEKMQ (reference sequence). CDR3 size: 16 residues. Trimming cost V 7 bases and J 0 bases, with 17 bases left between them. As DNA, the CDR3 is TGTGCCAGCACTCTTTATAGAGGGCCTAGCACAGATACGCAGTATTTT. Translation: CASTLYRGPSTDTQYF.

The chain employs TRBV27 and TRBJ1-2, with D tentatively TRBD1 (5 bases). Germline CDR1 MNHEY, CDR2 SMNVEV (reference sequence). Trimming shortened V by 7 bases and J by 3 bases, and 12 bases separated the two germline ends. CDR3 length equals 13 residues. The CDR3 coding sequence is TGTGCCAGCAAAGAGGGGAATCACTATGGCTACACCTTC. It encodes CASKEGNHYGYTF.

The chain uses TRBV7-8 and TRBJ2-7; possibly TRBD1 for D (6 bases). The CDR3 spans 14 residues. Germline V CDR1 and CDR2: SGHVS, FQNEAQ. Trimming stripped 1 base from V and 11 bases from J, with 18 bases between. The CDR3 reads CASSLVRDKEGEYV. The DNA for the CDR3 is TGTGCCAGCAGCTTAGTTAGGGACAAAGAGGGGGAGTACGTC.

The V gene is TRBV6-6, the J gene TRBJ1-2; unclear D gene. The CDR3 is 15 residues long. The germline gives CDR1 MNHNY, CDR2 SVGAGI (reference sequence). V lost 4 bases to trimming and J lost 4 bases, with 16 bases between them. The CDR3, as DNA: TGTGCCAGCAGTTCCCCCACTTCAGAATTCTATGGCTACACCTTC. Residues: CASSSPTSEFYGYTF.

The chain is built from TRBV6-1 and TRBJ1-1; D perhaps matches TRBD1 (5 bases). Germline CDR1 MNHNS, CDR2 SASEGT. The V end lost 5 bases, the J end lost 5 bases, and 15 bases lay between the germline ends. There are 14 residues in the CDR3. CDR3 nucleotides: TGTGCCAGCAGTCTTTTTGGGGGAACGACTGAAGCTTTCTTT. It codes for CASSLFGGTTEAFF.

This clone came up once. The CDR3 is CASSQGGTKLVGENTIYF. Written as DNA, the CDR3 is TGCGCCAGCAGCCAAGGAGGGACAAAATTAGTTGGCGAAAACACCATATATTTT. The chain employs TRBV4-1 and TRBJ1-3, with TRBD1 as a possible D gene (6 bases). V lost 1 base and J lost 6, with 22 bases in between. The CDR3 has 18 amino acids. In germline, CDR1 is MGHRA, CDR2 YSYEKL.

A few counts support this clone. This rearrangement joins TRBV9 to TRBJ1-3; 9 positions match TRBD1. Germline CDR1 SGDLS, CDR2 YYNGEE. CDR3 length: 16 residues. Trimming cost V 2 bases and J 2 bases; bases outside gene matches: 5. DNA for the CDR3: TGTGCCAGCAGCGTTGCGGGACAGGGCACTGGAAACACCATATATTTT. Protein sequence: CASSVAGQGTGNTIYF.

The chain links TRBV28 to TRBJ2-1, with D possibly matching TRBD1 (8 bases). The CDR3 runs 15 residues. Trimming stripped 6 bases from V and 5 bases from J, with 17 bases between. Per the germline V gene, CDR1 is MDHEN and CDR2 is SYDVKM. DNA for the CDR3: TGTGCCAGCAGCCATGGACAGGGAGGGGACAATGAGCAGTTCTTC. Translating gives CASSHGQGGDNEQFF.

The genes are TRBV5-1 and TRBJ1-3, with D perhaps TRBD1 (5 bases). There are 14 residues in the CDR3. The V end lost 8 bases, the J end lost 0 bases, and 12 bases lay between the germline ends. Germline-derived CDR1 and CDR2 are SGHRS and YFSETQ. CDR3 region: CASMTEPSGNTIYF. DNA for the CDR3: TGCGCCAGTATGACAGAACCCTCTGGAAACACCATATATTTT.